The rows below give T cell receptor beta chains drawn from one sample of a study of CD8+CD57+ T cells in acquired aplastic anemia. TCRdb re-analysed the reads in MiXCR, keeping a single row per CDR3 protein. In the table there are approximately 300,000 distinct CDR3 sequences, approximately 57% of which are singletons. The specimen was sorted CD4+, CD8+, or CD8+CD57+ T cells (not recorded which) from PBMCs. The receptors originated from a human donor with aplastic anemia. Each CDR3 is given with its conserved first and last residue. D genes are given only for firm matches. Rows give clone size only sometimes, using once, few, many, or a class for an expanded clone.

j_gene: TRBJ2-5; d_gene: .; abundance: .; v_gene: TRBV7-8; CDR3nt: TGTGCCAGCAGCTTCCCGGGCACTAGTCAAGAGACCCAGTACTTC; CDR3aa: CASSFPGTSQETQYF
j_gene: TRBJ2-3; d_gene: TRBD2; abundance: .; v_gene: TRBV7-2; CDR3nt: TGTGCCAGCAGCCCGGTGGGCGGGAGTACGCAGTATTTT; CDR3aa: CASSPVGGSTQYF
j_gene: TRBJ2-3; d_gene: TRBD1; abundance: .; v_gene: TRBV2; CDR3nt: TGTGCCAGCGGGACAGGGGTTCCAGATACGCAGTATTTT; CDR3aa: CASGTGVPDTQYF
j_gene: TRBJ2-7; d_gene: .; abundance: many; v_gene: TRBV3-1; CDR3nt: TGTGCCAGCAGCCAAGGTTTAATTAGATCCTACGAGCAGTACTTC; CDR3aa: CASSQGLIRSYEQYF
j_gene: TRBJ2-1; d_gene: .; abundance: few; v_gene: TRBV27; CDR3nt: TGTGCCAGCAGTTTATCTTTTAGAAGCTCCTACAATGAGCAGTTCTTC; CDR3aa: CASSLSFRSSYNEQFF
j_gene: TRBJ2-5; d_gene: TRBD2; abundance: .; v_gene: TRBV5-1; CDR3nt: TGCGCCAGCAGCTTAGGTAGCGGGGGTAGGGAGACCCAGTACTTC; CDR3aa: CASSLGSGGRETQYF
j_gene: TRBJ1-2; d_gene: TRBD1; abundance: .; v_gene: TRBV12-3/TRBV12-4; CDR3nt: TGTGCCAGCACCCCGGGACAGAATAACTATGGCTACACCTTC; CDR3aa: CASTPGQNNYGYTF
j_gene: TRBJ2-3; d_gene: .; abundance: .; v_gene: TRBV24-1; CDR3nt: TGTGCCACCAGTGATTATACAGATACGCAGTATTTT; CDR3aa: CATSDYTDTQYF
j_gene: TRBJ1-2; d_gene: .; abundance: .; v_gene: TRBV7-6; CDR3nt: TGTGCCAGCAGGCCAAGCCCAGGGGCAAATTACACCTTC; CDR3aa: CASRPSPGANYTF
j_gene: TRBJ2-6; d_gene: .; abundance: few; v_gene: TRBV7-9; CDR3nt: TGTGCCAGCAGCCTTAACGTCGGGCCTGGGGCCAACGTCCTGACTTTC; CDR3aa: CASSLNVGPGANVLTF
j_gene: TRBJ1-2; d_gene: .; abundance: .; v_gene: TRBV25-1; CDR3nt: TGTGCCAGCAGTAAGGGTACTAAACAGGGCGCAAACTTTTATGGCTACACCTTC; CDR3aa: CASSKGTKQGANFYGYTF
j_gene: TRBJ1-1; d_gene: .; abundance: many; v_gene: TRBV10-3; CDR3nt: TGTGCCATCAGTGAGTCGGGGTTTGAAGCTTTCTTT; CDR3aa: CAISESGFEAFF
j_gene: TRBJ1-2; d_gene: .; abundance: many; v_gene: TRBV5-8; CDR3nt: TGTGCCAGCAGCTTCGCAGCCACCTATGGCTACACCTTC; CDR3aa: CASSFAATYGYTF
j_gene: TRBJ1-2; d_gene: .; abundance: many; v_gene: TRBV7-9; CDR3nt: TGTGCCAGCAGCTTAGTAGACTATGGCTACACCTTC; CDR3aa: CASSLVDYGYTF
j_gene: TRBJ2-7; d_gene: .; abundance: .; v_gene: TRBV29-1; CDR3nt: TGCAGCGTTGAAGATCTAGGCCAAGCCCCCTACGAGCAGTACTTC; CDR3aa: CSVEDLGQAPYEQYF
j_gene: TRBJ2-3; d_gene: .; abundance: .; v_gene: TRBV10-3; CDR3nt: TGTGCCATCAGTCTAGCCCGGGGCGACACTACAGATACGCAGTATTTT; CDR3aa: CAISLARGDTTDTQYF
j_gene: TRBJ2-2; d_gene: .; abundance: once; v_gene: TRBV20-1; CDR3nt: TGCAGTGCTAAGGGACGGAACACCGGGGAGCTGTTTTTT; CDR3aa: CSAKGRNTGELFF
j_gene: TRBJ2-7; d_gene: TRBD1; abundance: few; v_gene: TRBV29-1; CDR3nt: TGCAGCGTAGATGACAGGGTCCCCTACGAGCAGTACTTC; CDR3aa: CSVDDRVPYEQYF
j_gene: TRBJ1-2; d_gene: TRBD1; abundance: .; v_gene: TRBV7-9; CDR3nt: TGTGCCAGCGTCGGACAGGGGGGCTATGGCTACACCTTC; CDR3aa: CASVGQGGYGYTF
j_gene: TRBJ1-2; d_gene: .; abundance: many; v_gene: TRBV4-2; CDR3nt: TGTGCCAGCAGCCAAGATGGGGACTATGGCTACACCTTC; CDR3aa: CASSQDGDYGYTF
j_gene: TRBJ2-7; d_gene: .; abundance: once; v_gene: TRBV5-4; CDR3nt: TGTGCCAGCAGCCGACCTGAGGGAACGGGGTCCTACGAGCAGTACTTC; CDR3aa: CASSRPEGTGSYEQYF
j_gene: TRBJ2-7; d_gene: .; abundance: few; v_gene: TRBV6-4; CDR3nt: TGCGCCAGCAGTGAATCCTGGCTGCGCTACGAGCAGTACTTC; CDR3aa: CASSESWLRYEQYF
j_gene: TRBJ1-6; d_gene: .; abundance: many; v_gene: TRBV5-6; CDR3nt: TGTGCCAGCAGCTACGGGACTGGAATTAATTCACCCCTCCACTTT; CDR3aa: CASSYGTGINSPLHF
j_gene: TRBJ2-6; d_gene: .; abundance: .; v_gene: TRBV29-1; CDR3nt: TGCAGCGTGACAGCTTCTGGGGCCAACGTCCTGACTTTC; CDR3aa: CSVTASGANVLTF
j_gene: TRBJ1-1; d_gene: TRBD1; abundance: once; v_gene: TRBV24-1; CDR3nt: TGTGCCACCAGTGGTACAGGGGGCAGGCACACTGAAGCTTTCTTT; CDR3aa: CATSGTGGRHTEAFF
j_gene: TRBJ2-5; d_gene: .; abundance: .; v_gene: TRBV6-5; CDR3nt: TGTGCCAGCAGTTACGGGGACCAGACGGAGACCCAGTACTTC; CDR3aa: CASSYGDQTETQYF
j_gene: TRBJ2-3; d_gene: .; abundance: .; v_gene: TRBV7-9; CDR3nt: TGTGCCAGCAGCTTAGAGGGGGTGGTGGCAGATACGCAGTATTTT; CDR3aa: CASSLEGVVADTQYF
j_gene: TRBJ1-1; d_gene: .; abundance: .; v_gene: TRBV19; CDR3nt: TGTGCCAGTAACCGGGGGGCGGACACTGAAGCTTTCTTT; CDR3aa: CASNRGADTEAFF
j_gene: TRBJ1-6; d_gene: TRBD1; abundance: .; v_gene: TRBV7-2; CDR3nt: TGTGCCAGCAGGCCCCGCGGGACAGCAAATTCACTCCTCCACTTT; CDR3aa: CASRPRGTANSLLHF
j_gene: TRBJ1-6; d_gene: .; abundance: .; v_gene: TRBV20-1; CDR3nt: TGCAGTGCTAGAGATCACCCAGGCTCACCCCTCCACTTT; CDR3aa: CSARDHPGSPLHF
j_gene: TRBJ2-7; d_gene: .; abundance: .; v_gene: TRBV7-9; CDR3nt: TGTGCCAGCAGCTCACAGGGCGCCGAGCAGTACTTC; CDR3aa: CASSSQGAEQYF
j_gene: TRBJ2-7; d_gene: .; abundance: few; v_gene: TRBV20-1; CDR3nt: TGCAGTGCCCCAGGGGACAACTCCTACGAGCAGTACTTC; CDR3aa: CSAPGDNSYEQYF
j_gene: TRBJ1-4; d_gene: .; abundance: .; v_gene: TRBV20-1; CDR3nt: TGCAGTGCTAGGAAAGGGGGATCTAATGAAAAACTGTTTTTT; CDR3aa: CSARKGGSNEKLFF
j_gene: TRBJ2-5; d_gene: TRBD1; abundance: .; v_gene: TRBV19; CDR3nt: TGTGCCAGTAGCATGACAGGGGAAACCCAGTACTTC; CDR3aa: CASSMTGETQYF
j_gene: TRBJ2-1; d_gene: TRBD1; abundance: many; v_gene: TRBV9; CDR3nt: TGTGCCAGCACCAGGGGACAGGGGGCGCGAAATGAGCAGTTCTTC; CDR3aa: CASTRGQGARNEQFF
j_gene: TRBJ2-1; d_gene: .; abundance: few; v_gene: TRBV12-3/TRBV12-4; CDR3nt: TGTGCCAGCAGTACCCCCCGAGAGCAGTTCTTC; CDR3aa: CASSTPREQFF